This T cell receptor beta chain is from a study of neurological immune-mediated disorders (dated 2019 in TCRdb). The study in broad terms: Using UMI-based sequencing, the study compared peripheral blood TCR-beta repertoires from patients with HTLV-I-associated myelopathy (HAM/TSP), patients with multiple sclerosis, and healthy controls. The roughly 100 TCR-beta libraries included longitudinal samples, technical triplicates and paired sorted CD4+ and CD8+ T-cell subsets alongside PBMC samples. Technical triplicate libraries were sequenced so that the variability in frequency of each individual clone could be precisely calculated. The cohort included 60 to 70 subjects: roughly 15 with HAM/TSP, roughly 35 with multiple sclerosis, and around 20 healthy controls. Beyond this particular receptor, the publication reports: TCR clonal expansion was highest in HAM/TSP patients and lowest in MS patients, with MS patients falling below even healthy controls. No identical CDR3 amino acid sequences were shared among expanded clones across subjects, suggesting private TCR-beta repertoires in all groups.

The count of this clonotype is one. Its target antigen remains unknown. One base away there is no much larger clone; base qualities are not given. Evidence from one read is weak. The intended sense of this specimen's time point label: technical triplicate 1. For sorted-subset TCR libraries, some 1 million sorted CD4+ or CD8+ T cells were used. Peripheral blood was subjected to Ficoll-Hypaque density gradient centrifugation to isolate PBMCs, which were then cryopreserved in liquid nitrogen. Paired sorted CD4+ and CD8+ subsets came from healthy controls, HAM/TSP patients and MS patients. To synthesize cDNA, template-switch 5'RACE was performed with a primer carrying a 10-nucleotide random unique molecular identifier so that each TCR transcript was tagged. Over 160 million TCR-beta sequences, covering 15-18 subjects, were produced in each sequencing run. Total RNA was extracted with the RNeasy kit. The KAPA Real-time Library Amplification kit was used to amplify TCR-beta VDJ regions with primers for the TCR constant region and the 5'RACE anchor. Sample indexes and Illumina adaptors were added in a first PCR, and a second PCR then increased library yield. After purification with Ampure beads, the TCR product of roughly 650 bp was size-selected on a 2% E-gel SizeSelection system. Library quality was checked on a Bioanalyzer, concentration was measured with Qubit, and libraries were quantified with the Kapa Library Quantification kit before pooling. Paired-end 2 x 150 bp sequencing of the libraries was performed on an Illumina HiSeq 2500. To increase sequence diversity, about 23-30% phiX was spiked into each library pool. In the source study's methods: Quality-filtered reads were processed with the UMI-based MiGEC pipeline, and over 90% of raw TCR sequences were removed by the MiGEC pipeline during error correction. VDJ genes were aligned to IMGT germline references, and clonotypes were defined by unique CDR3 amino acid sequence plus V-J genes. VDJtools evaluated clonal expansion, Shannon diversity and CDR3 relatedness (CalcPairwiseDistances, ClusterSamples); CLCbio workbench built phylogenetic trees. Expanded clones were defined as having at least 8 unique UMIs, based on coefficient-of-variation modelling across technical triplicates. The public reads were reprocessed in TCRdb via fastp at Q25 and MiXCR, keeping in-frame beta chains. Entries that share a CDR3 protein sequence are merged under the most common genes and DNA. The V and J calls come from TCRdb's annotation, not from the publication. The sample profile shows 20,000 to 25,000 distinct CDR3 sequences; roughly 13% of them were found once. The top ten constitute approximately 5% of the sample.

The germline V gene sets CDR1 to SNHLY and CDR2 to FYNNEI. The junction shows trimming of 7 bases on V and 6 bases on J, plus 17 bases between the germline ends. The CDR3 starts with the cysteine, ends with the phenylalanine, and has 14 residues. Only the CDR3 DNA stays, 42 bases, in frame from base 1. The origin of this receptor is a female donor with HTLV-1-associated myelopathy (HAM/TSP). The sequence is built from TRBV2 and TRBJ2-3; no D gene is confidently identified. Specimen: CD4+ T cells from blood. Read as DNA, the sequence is TGTGCCAGCACCCCGGCAAGCACAGCGGATACGCAGTATTTT. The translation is CASTPASTADTQYF.